This paragraph covers one TCR beta chain sequence. Its antigen is unidentified. From germline, CDR1 is SQVTM and CDR2 ANQGSEA. Trimming left V 3 bases short and J 4 bases short, with 12 bases between. The CDR3 has 14 residues. This entry comes from a study of T cells in Graves' hyperthyroidism and ophthalmopathy. Each diagnosis was grounded in clinical symptoms, serum thyroxine and TRAb, thyroid ultrasound, and orbital computed tomography. Researchers amplified the TCR beta CDR3 regions from RNA transcripts. The study used the HTBI primer set for a first-round RT-PCR of the TCR CDR3. MiXCR was run by TCRdb on the multiplex PCR reads, yielding one entry per CDR3 protein. The sample yields 350,000 to 400,000 distinct CDR3 sequences, 15% seen once. Study observations and caveats: Ophthalmopathy was told apart from stable hyperthyroidism by a 13 V-J model.

V is TRBV29-1 and J is TRBJ2-2; no reliable D call. The sequence was obtained from a woman in her 30s with Graves' hyperthyroidism. Sequences were obtained from blood. Here the CDR3 reads CSVDVRGTTGELFF. The CDR3 DNA is TGCAGCGTTGATGTGCGAGGAACCACCGGGGAGCTGTTTTTT.